This record covers a single T cell receptor (beta chain). Per the study methods: Estimated nucleated cell counts came from reference gene primer amplification. The assay was immunoSEQ multiplex PCR, and TCRdb's table has in-frame clones only and misses some. That table supplies the V and J calls and clone size; D and trimming were determined from the DNA. The table shows under 200,000 clones, with roughly nine tenths occurring only once. Per the germline V gene, CDR1 is SGHAT and CDR2 is FQNNGV. The CDR3 is 17 residues long. The trim removed 1 base at V and 6 bases at J, leaving 10 bases unmatched. The data were obtained in a study of blood T cell repertoires in COVID-19. Looking at the study overall: Donors in the United States, Italy and Spain gave samples during acute or convalescent COVID-19. Sources were T cells, B-cell-depleted T cells, or PBMCs; the material itself was cDNA or gDNA.

The sequence came from a man aged 55 to 70 with active or convalescent COVID-19. V is TRBV11-2 and J is TRBJ2-2; the match to TRBD1 covers 8 bases. Sequenced sample: peripheral blood. CDR3 sequence reads: CASSLVFRSGGSGELFF. The CDR3 DNA sequence: TGTGCCAGCAGCTTAGTATTTAGGTCAGGGGGCTCCGGGGAGCTGTTTTTT.